Here is one T cell receptor beta chain with its context. Trimming at V came to 8 bases and at J to 2 bases, leaving 12 bases not matched to a gene. The germline CDR1 and CDR2 sequences are LNHDA and SQIVND (reference sequence). The CDR3 is 17 residues long. This sample is part of a study of technical replicates of blood from a handful of donors. TCRdb's copy holds only in-frame clones and misses some; the assay was immunoSEQ multiplex PCR. The repertoire holds 55,000 to 75,000 clones, with more than 75% as singletons. Sequenced sample: PBMCs. J is TRBJ2-2 and V is TRBV19, with 9 bases fitting TRBD1. The TCR sequence derives from a human donor in good health. Some clones in this sample may be carry-over from other donors' samples. This CDR3 reads CASQPGQGALNTGELFF. The CDR3 nucleotides are TGTGCCAGTCAACCGGGACAGGGAGCGTTAAACACCGGGGAGCTGTTTTTT.